Described below is a single T cell receptor beta chain sequence and its context. There are 10 residues in the CDR3. Deletions cut 6 bases from V and 5 bases from J, with 5 bases between. Germline values: CDR1 MNHNS, CDR2 SASEGT. The data derive from a study of technical replicates of blood from a handful of donors. Generated by immunoSEQ multiplex PCR, the TCRdb table keeps only in-frame clones and is missing some. The data show 65,000 to 90,000 clones, 95% to 98% seen once. This TCR came from a human donor in good health. The specimen was T cells isolated from PBMCs. The chain links TRBV6-1 to TRBJ2-7; the D is unclear. The CDR3: CASSDNEQYF. The CDR3 DNA reads TGTGCCAGCAGCGACAACGAGCAGTACTTC.